The present entry profiles one T cell receptor (beta chain) with its context. These data are taken from a study of T cell changes during pregnancy in multiple sclerosis. The repertoire was sequenced with immunoSEQ multiplex PCR; TCRdb's copy has only in-frame clones and lacks some. The data contain approximately 46,000 clones, roughly 87% of them singletons. Material: CD4+ T cells from peripheral blood mononuclear cells, obtained after pregnancy. The receptor was isolated from a female donor with multiple sclerosis, enrolled in a pregnancy study.

The CDR3 DNA sequence: TGCGCCAGCAGCTACCGAGGGGGAAGCTCCTACGAGCAGTACTTC. It yields the protein CASSYRGGSSYEQYF. This rearrangement joins TRBV5-1 to TRBJ2-5; D possibly corresponds to TRBD1 (6 bases). TRBJ2-7 matches the DNA end more closely, so the J call is doubtful. This CDR3 spans 15 amino acids. CDR1 is SGHRS and CDR2 is YFSETQ in the germline V gene.